One and the same sample provided the 12 T cell receptor beta chains below, sequenced in a study of T-cell reconstitution after alpha-beta-depleted transplantation in children. A TCRbeta library incorporating unique molecular identifiers was prepared. From the PCR reads, TCRdb called clonotypes with MiXCR, one entry per CDR3 protein. The data show a few hundred thousand distinct CDR3 sequences, about 40% seen once. The starting material was PBMCs, obtained before TCRalphabeta/CD19-depleted stem cell transplant. These receptors originate from a girl aged 2-10 years with aplastic anemia, due to receive a stem cell transplant.

This clonotype appeared many times. The CDR3 protein is CASSLPGSNYEQYF. Written as DNA, the CDR3 is TGTGCCAGCAGCCTCCCCGGGAGCAACTACGAGCAGTACTTC. The gene calls are TRBV5-4 and TRBJ2-7; D is possibly TRBD2 (6 bases). The CDR3 is 14 residues long. Germline V CDR1 and CDR2: SGHNT, YYREEE (reference sequence). The V end was cut by 4 bases, the J end by 3 bases, with 14 bases between.

Here the CDR3 reads CASSLSRGASYEQYF. As DNA, the CDR3 is TGTGCCAGCAGTTTATCGAGAGGGGCCAGCTACGAGCAGTACTTC. The gene calls are TRBV28 and TRBJ2-7; either TRBD1 or TRBD2 may supply D (5 bases each). This CDR3 is 15 amino acids long. Germline lookup yields CDR1 MDHEN and CDR2 SYDVKM. Trimming cost V 1 base and J 3 bases, with 13 bases left between them.

This clonotype turned up a few times. The chain recombines TRBV30 with TRBJ2-7; TRBD2 might be the D (6 bases). The CDR3 length is 12 residues. Germline V gene data show CDR1 as GTSNPN and CDR2 as SVGIG (reference sequence). V lost 3 bases, J lost 3 bases, and 9 bases lay in between. The CDR3 sequence is CAWSLTSYEQYF. The CDR3, as DNA: TGTGCCTGGAGCCTGACTAGCTACGAGCAGTACTTC.

This clonotype was counted at least ten times. This chain connects TRBV29-1 to TRBJ2-2, with 7 positions matching TRBD1. The germline V gene has CDR1 SQVTM and CDR2 ANQGSEA. The CDR3 is made up of 15 amino acids. The V gene end was trimmed by 1 base and the J gene end by 6 bases; junction bases not matched to a gene: 8. DNA for the CDR3: TGCAGCGTTGAAGCTAGGGACAGAGCGCCCGGGGAGCTGTTTTTT. It yields the protein CSVEARDRAPGELFF.

In its sample, this clonotype was seen a few times. The junction shows a germline mismatch at one end, possibly a read error. The chain combines TRBV5-1 with TRBJ2-5; TRBD1 matches 9 bases. This CDR3 comprises 14 residues. Germline assignment: CDR1 SGHRS and CDR2 YFSETQ. CDR3 residues: CASSLDRGQETQYF. The DNA for the CDR3 is TGTGCCAGCAGTTTGGACAGGGGCCAAGAGACCCAGTACTTC.

The chain links TRBV5-1 to TRBJ2-3, with 8 nucleotides matching TRBD1. Germline loops: CDR1 SGHRS, CDR2 YFSETQ. The CDR3 is 15 amino acids. V was clipped by 4 bases and J by 2 bases; unmatched bases: 6. CDR3 residues: CASSKGQANTDTQYF. The CDR3 DNA is TGCGCCAGCAGCAAGGGACAGGCTAACACAGATACGCAGTATTTT.

This chain joins TRBV4-2 and TRBJ2-1; 10 nucleotides align to TRBD1. Germline V gene lookup returns CDR1 LGHNA and CDR2 YNFKEQ. The CDR3 extends over 16 amino acids. V was clipped by 1 base and J by 2 bases; unmatched bases: 2. The CDR3 is CASSQGDRGTYNEQFF. CDR3 nucleotides: TGTGCCAGCAGCCAAGGGGACAGGGGAACCTACAATGAGCAGTTCTTC.

The rearrangement uses TRBV7-2 and TRBJ1-2; 7 bases agree with TRBD1. Per germline, CDR1 SGHTA and CDR2 FQGNSA. The CDR3 consists of 12 residues. The V gene end was trimmed by 6 bases and the J gene end by 8 bases; junction bases not matched to a gene: 6. CDR3 sequence reads: CASSIYRGGYTF. The CDR3 DNA reads TGTGCCAGCAGTATCTACAGGGGCGGCTACACCTTC.

This chain joins TRBV7-2 and TRBJ1-5, with D tentatively TRBD1 (6 bases). The CDR3 is made up of 14 amino acids. Trimming took off 1 base at V and 9 bases at J, with 13 bases between the two ends. Germline CDR1 reads SGHTA; CDR2 reads FQGNSA. The CDR3 here is CASSLGTAPGPQHF. DNA for the CDR3: TGTGCCAGCAGCTTAGGGACAGCCCCTGGGCCCCAGCATTTT. The full variable domain, its missing parts supplied by reference TRBV7-2 and TRBJ1-5, is GAGVSQSPSNKVTEKGKDVELRCDPISGHTALYWYRQSLGQGLEFLIYFQGNSAPDKSGLPSDRFSAERTGGSVSTLTIQRTQQEDSAVYLCASSLGTAPGPQHFGDGTRLSIL.

The chain links TRBV7-3 to TRBJ2-2; maybe TRBD1 (6 bases). V lost 5 bases to trimming and J lost 7 bases, with 11 bases between them. CDR3 size: 13 residues. Germline CDR1 SGHTA, CDR2 FQGTGA. CDR3 in amino acids: CASSVQGIGELFF. The CDR3 DNA sequence: TGTGCCAGCAGCGTACAGGGAATCGGGGAGCTGTTTTTT. The entire variable domain, with the rest obtained from reference TRBV7-3 and TRBJ2-2, is as follows: GAGVSQTPSNKVTEKGKYVELRCDPISGHTALYWYRQSLGQGPEFLIYFQGTGAADDSGLPNDRFFAVRPEGSVSTLKIQRTERGDSAVYLCASSVQGIGELFFGEGSRLTVL.

This clonotype came up many times. The rearrangement uses TRBV4-2 and TRBJ2-1; 11 nucleotides agree with TRBD2. This CDR3 has 15 residues. The germline gives CDR1 LGHNA, CDR2 YNFKEQ. V dropped 3 bases and J dropped 9; count of bases not matched to a gene: 7. CDR3 nucleotides: TGTGCCAGCAGCCAGGCCGGGACTAGCGGACCTGAGCAGTTCTTC. The encoded protein is CASSQAGTSGPEQFF.

This clonotype was seen ten or more times. The chain recombines TRBV15 with TRBJ2-7; tentative D call: TRBD2 (6 bases). The V end was cut by 0 bases, the J end by 5 bases, with 14 bases between. CDR1 is LNHNV and CDR2 is YYDKDF in the germline V gene (reference sequence). The CDR3 runs to 15 residues. Here the CDR3 DNA reads TGTGCCACCAGCAGAGACCATCACCGGGGGAACGAGCAGTACTTC. It yields the protein CATSRDHHRGNEQYF.